This T cell receptor (beta chain) emerged from a study of CD8 T cells in ankylosing spondylitis. TCRdb redid the calling of the 5' RACE reads with MiXCR, one entry per CDR3 protein. The table includes tens of thousands of distinct CDR3 sequences, roughly 2.5% detected once. Germline V gene sequence: CDR1 SGDLS, CDR2 YYNGEE. The length of the CDR3 is 16 residues. Trimming cost V 0 bases and J 10 bases, with 17 bases left between them. This clonotype has at least ten counts. As yet, its antigen is unknown. Study results and caveats: A number of the motif variants had already been described in reactive arthritis synovial fluid and blood. Relatively rare in peripheral blood, disease-linked clones were also CD8+.

The origin of this receptor is a male donor with ankylosing spondylitis or in good health (not recorded which). Sequencing used blood, either unsorted or a sorted T cell fraction (not recorded which). The gene calls are TRBV9 and TRBJ1-6; no definite D call. The CDR3 DNA follows: TGTGCCAGCAGCGTAGGGGCAGACCCCGTAAACTCACCCCTCCACTTT. Amino acid sequence: CASSVGADPVNSPLHF.